A selection of T cell receptor beta chains follows, all from one sample in a study of blood T cell repertoires in COVID-19. Sequencing was performed with immunoSEQ multiplex PCR; in TCRdb, only in-frame clones are kept and a portion is missing. This sample has 95,000 to 150,000 clones, with 75% to 90% found just once. The sequenced sample was peripheral blood. The receptors here all came from a man between 35 and 55 years old with acute or convalescent COVID-19. Both conserved end residues are part of each CDR3. The D gene is left open where the match is weak. The size of a clone is reported for some rows only, either as once, few or many, or as a class for expanded clones.

v_gene	d_gene	len	abundance	j_gene	CDR3nt	CDR3aa
TRBV7-2	TRBD1	15	once	TRBJ2-7	TGTGCCAGCAGTGCTGCTCCGGGACAGATCTACGAGCAGTACTTC	CASSAAPGQIYEQYF
TRBV5-1	NA	14	few	TRBJ1-1	TGCGCCAGCTCGGGGGGACGGATCGACACTGAAGCTTTCTTT	CASSGGRIDTEAFF
TRBV5-1	NA	15	NA	TRBJ1-1	TGCGCCAGCAGTCGGCCTGTACAGGGGAACACTGAAGCTTTCTTT	CASSRPVQGNTEAFF
TRBV9	TRBD1	18	NA	TRBJ2-6	TGTGCCAGCAGCGTGGACAGGGTGCAAAGCTCTGGGGCCAACGTCCTGACTTTC	CASSVDRVQSSGANVLTF
TRBV7-3	TRBD2	16	NA	TRBJ2-2	TGTGCCAGCAGTCTCGGAGTGGGGGGGGGCACCGGGGAGCTGTTTTTT	CASSLGVGGGTGELFF
TRBV7-6	TRBD1	14	once	TRBJ1-1	TGTGCCAGCAGCTTAGGGACAGGGGTTACTGAAGCTTTCTTT	CASSLGTGVTEAFF
TRBV3-1/TRBV3-2	TRBD2	16	NA	TRBJ2-4	TGTGCCAGCAGCCAAGGCGGGGGGGCTTTTAAAAACATTCAGTACTTC	CASSQGGGAFKNIQYF
TRBV5-1	NA	14	NA	TRBJ2-3	TGCGCCAGCAGCTTGTTTCAGGTCACAGATACGCAGTATTTT	CASSLFQVTDTQYF
TRBV3-1/TRBV3-2	NA	14	NA	TRBJ2-7	TGTGCCAGCAGCCCAACCGTGGGGACTTACGAGCAGTACTTC	CASSPTVGTYEQYF
TRBV20-1	TRBD1	15	NA	TRBJ2-5	TGCAGTGCTAGTAGTTTCGGGACAGAACAAGAGACCCAGTACTTC	CSASSFGTEQETQYF
TRBV5-6	TRBD1	13	NA	TRBJ1-2	TGTGCCAGCAGCCAGGGACAGTACTATGGCTACACCTTC	CASSQGQYYGYTF
TRBV5-4	TRBD2	17	NA	TRBJ2-5	TGTGCCAGCAGCAGGAGCAAGCTAGCGGTGGTACAAGAGACCCAGTACTTC	CASSRSKLAVVQETQYF
TRBV20-1	NA	15	NA	TRBJ2-5	TGCAGTGCTAGTTCGGGGGGCGGGATCCAAGAGACCCAGTACTTC	CSASSGGGIQETQYF
TRBV9	NA	13	NA	TRBJ1-2	TGTGCCAGCAGCGGCTCCAGGCTCGCTGGCTACACCTTC	CASSGSRLAGYTF
TRBV7-9	NA	14	NA	TRBJ1-2	TGTGCCAGCAGCTTCGGCAGAACAGCCTCTGGCTACACCTTC	CASSFGRTASGYTF